Following are 9 T cell receptor beta chains from one sample sequenced in a study of long-term antiretroviral therapy in people with HIV. immunoSEQ v3.0 was run at survey level. Clones were sequenced by immunoSEQ multiplex PCR, and TCRdb holds only the in-frame ones, with some missing. The sample records tens of thousands of clones, approximately 82% being singletons. This material consisted of unsorted PBMCs, taken 0.2 years after starting antiretroviral therapy. These TCRs come from a woman in her 30s with HIV.

The rearrangement uses TRBV5-1 and TRBJ2-7, with 9 positions matching TRBD1. The V and J ends lost 4 bases and 3 bases, in that order; junction bases with no gene match: 5. Looked up from germline, CDR1 is SGHRS and CDR2 is YFSETQ. This CDR3 has 14 amino acids. The CDR3 nucleotides read TGCGCCAGCAGCAGGGAGGGACAGGGCTACGAGCAGTACGTC. Its protein product is CASSREGQGYEQYV.

The DNA for the CDR3 is TGTGCCATCAGACAGGGTGGTAATTCACCCCTCCACTTT. Protein: CAIRQGGNSPLHF. The rearrangement uses TRBV6-5 and TRBJ1-6, with 7 bases aligning to TRBD1. The J segment lost 6 bases and the V segment lost 10 bases, leaving 6 bases of the junction unmatched. Germline assignment: CDR1 MNHEY and CDR2 SVGAGI. The CDR3 is made up of 13 amino acids.

This sequence joins TRBV15 and TRBJ2-5; TRBD2 matches 13 bases. Germline V gene sequence: CDR1 LNHNV, CDR2 YYDKDF (reference sequence). Trimming took 2 bases from V and 2 from J; bases not matched to a gene: 8. The CDR3 covers 18 residues. The DNA of the CDR3 is TGTGCCACCAGCAGACCGACTAGCGGGGGGCCGGCACAAGAGACCCAGTACTTC. It specifies CATSRPTSGGPAQETQYF.

The DNA of the CDR3 is TGTGCCAGCAGCTCGTCAGACGGGGACCCCTGGAGGGGCTACACCTTC. Residues: CASSSSDGDPWRGYTF. V and J are TRBV7-9 and TRBJ1-2, with a tentative D call TRBD1 (5 bases). V was pared by 4 bases and J by 8 bases, with 23 bases between. Germline CDR1 is SEHNR and CDR2 is FQNEAQ (reference sequence). This CDR3 is 16 amino acids long.

The chain recombines TRBV6-6 with TRBJ1-2; D call uncertain. CDR1 is MNHNY and CDR2 is SVGAGI in the germline V gene (reference sequence). The CDR3 contains 13 residues. Trimming left V 7 bases short and J 2 bases short, with 11 bases between. The CDR3 nucleotides are TGTGCCAGCAACCCCTCGGGAAACTATGGCTACACCTTC. Protein product: CASNPSGNYGYTF.

This chain joins TRBV5-4 and TRBJ1-2; no reliable D call. V lost 4 bases, J lost 8 bases, and 15 bases lay in between. CDR1 and CDR2 from the germline V gene are SGHNT and YYREEE (reference sequence). This CDR3 is 13 amino acids long. The CDR3 loop reads CASSEQSTGGYTF. In DNA form, the CDR3 reads TGTGCCAGCAGCGAACAGTCTACCGGGGGCTACACCTTC. Full variable domain (remainder filled in from reference TRBV5-4 and TRBJ1-2): ETGVTQSPTHLIKTRGQQVTLRCSSQSGHNTVSWYQQALGQGPQFIFQYYREEENGRGNFPPRFSGLQFPNYSSELNVNALELDDSALYLCASSEQSTGGYTFGSGTRLTVV.

The CDR3 sequence: CASRQGVIGEKLFF. For the CDR3, the DNA is TGCGCCAGCAGACAGGGGGTCATAGGGGAAAAACTGTTTTTT. The V call is TRBV5-1, the J call TRBJ1-4; 8 bases line up with TRBD1. This CDR3 contains 14 residues. Germline trimming cut 5 bases from V and 8 bases from J; bases unmatched to any gene: 8. CDR1 is SGHRS, CDR2 YFSETQ, per germline.

The chain couples TRBV7-9 to TRBJ1-1, with D perhaps matching TRBD1 (6 bases). V lost 5 bases and J lost 1, with 20 bases in between. CDR1 and CDR2 from the germline V gene are SEHNR and FQNEAQ (reference sequence). CDR3 length: 17 residues. The CDR3 DNA sequence: TGTGCCAGCAGCCACAGACAGGACTTAACCCGGAACACTGAAGCTTTCTTT. Protein product: CASSHRQDLTRNTEAFF.

This clone was detected a few times. This chain joins TRBV2 and TRBJ2-1, with a weak D call TRBD1 (5 bases). Trimming pared 5 bases from V and 3 bases from J, leaving 8 bases between. Germline values: CDR1 SNHLY, CDR2 FYNNEI. CDR3 size: 13 residues. The CDR3 spells CASSSGNYNEQFF. In DNA, the CDR3 is TGTGCCAGCAGTTCAGGGAACTACAATGAGCAGTTCTTC.